This T cell receptor beta chain was found in a study of CD8+CD57+ T cells in acquired aplastic anemia. As for the study in general: DNA recovered from sorted CD4+ and CD8+ cells had a mean of 3.2 ug.

Both TCR beta VDJ combination and CDR3 sequence profiling were carried out. Genomic DNA was the template for this profiling. TCRdb fed the reads into MiXCR, producing one record per CDR3 protein. The data contain around 230,000 distinct CDR3 sequences, over 60% of them singletons. The germline V gene encodes CDR1 SGHVS and CDR2 FNYEAQ. CDR3 size: 15 residues. V dropped 6 bases and J dropped 7 bases, with 21 bases sitting between them. This sequence was found in a human donor in good health. The source material was sorted CD4+, CD8+, or CD8+CD57+ T cells (not recorded which) from PBMCs. V is TRBV7-6 and J is TRBJ1-2, with D possibly matching TRBD1 (6 bases). CDR3 sequence reads: CASSPLAGGAAGYTF. Written as DNA, the CDR3 is TGTGCCAGCAGTCCCCTAGCGGGGGGGGCAGCTGGCTACACCTTC. The full variable domain, its missing parts supplied by reference TRBV7-6 and TRBJ1-2, is GAGVSQSPRYKVTKRGQDVALRCDPISGHVSLYWYRQALGQGPEFLTYFNYEAQQDKSGLPNDRFSAERPEGSISTLTIQRTEQRDSAMYRCASSPLAGGAAGYTFGSGTRLTVV.